This T cell receptor (beta chain) was found in a study of blood T cell repertoires in COVID-19. Study-level information: COVID-19 samples collected from the United States, Italy and Spain covered acute and convalescent phases.

The CDR3 is 14 amino acids. Deletions cut 5 bases from V and 10 bases from J, with 15 bases between. CDR1 is SEHNR and CDR2 is FQNEAQ in the germline V gene (reference sequence). Sequencing was performed with immunoSEQ multiplex PCR; in TCRdb, only in-frame clones are kept and a portion is missing. The table includes some 400,000 clones, around nine tenths detected once. This receptor was identified in a woman aged 25 to 39 who had recovered from COVID-19. The sequencing sample was made of PBMCs or T cells enriched from blood (not recorded which). The rearrangement uses TRBV7-9 and TRBJ1-6; possible D gene TRBD1, 5 bases. The DNA for the CDR3 is TGTGCCAGCAGCCTGACGACAGTGCCCTCACCCCTCCACTTT. Translated: CASSLTTVPSPLHF. The full variable domain, with the rest looked up from reference TRBV7-9 and TRBJ1-6, is DTGVSQNPRHKITKRGQNVTFRCDPISEHNRLYWYRQTLGQGPEFLTYFQNEAQLEKSRLLSDRFSAERPKGSFSTLEIQRTEQGDSAMYLCASSLTTVPSPLHFGNGTRLTVT.